This TCR beta chain emerged from a study of blood T cell repertoires in COVID-19. Participant reports of clinical history set cohort assignment. In the 2 weeks before study entry, exposed participants met a COVID-19 case, which was PCR-confirmed or clinician-diagnosed. Trimming took 4 bases from V and 6 from J, leaving 17 bases between them. CDR1 is SNHLY and CDR2 is FYNNEI in the germline V gene. The CDR3 loop spans 15 amino acids. Authors' methods: Reference gene primer amplification in the assay estimated nucleated cell counts. The method was immunoSEQ multiplex PCR; TCRdb's version includes in-frame clones alone and lacks a portion of them. V and J calls and clone size follow that table, whereas D and trimming were derived from the DNA. The sample has some 150,000 clones, under 90% seen once.

Sequencing used PBMCs or T cells enriched from blood (not recorded which). The chain joins TRBV2 to TRBJ2-3; tentative D call: TRBD2 (5 bases). This receptor was taken from a woman aged 18-29 years who had been exposed to COVID-19. CDR3 coding DNA: TGTGCCAGCAGTGGGAGGACTGCCGCAAGGGATACGCAGTATTTT. Its translation is CASSGRTAARDTQYF. The variable domain in full, completed from reference TRBV2 and TRBJ2-3, reads EPEVTQTPSHQVTQMGQEVILRCVPISNHLYFYWYRQILGQKVEFLVSFYNNEISEKSEIFDDQFSVERPDGSNFTLKIRSTKLEDSAMYFCASSGRTAARDTQYFGPGTRLTVL.